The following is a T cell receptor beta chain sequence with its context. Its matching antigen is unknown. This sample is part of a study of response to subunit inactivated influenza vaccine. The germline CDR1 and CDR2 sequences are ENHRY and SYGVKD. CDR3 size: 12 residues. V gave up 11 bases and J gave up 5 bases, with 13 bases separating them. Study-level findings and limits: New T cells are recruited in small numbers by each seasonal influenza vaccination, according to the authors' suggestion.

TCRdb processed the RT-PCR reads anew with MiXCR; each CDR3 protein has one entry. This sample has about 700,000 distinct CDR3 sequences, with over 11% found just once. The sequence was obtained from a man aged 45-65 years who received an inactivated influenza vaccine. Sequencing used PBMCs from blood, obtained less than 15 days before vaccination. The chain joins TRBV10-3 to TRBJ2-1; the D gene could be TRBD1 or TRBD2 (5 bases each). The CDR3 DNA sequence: TGTGCCTCCGGGACGATCAACAATGAGCAGTTCTTC. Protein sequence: CASGTINNEQFF.